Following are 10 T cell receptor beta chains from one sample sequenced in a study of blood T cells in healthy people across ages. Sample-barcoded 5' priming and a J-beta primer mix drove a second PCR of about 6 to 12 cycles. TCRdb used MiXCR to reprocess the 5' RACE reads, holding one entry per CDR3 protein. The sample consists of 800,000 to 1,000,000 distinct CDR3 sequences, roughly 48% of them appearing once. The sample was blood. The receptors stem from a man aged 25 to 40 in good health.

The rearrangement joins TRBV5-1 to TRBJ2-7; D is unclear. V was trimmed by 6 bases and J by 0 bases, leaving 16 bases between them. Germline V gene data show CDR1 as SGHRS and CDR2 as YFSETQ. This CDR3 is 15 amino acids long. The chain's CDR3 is CASTLSDGPSYEQYF. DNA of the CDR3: TGCGCCAGCACATTATCCGACGGACCCTCCTACGAGCAGTACTTC.

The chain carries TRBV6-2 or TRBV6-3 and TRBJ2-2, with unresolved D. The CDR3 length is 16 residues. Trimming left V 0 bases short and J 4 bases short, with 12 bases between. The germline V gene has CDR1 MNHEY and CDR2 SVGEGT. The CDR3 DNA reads TGTGCCAGCAGTTACTCGCCCGGGTTTAGCACCGGGGAGCTGTTTTTT. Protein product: CASSYSPGFSTGELFF.

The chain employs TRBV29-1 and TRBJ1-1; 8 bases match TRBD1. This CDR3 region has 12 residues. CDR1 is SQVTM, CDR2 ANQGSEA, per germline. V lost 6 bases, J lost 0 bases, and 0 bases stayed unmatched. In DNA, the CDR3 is TGCAGCGTGACAGGGGTGAACACTGAAGCTTTCTTT. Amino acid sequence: CSVTGVNTEAFF.

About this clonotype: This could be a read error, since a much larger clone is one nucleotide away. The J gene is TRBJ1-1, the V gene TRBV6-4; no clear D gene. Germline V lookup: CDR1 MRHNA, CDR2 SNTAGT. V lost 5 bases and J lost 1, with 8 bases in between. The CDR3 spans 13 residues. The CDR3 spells CASSNVANTEAFF. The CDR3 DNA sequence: TGTGCCAGCAGTAATGTGGCGAACACTGAAGCTTTCTTT.

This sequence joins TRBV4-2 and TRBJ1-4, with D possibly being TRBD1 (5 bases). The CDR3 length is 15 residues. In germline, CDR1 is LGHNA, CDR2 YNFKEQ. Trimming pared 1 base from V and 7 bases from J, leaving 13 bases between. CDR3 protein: CASSQGKGASEKLFF. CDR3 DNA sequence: TGTGCCAGCAGCCAAGGGAAAGGGGCAAGTGAAAAACTGTTTTTT.

CDR3 DNA: TGTGCCAGCAGCCAAGGGCAAGGCGGGGGGACTAATGAAAAACTGTTTTTT. It yields the protein CASSQGQGGGTNEKLFF. The chain has TRBV4-2 and TRBJ1-4; tentative D call: TRBD1 (5 bases). In germline, CDR1 is LGHNA, CDR2 YNFKEQ. V was shortened by 1 base and J by 2 bases, with 14 bases between the two germline ends. This CDR3 has 17 residues.

In nucleotides, the CDR3 is TGTGCCAGCAGTTTTCTTCGGGCGGGCGGGTATGGCTACACCTTC. Amino acids: CASSFLRAGGYGYTF. J is TRBJ1-2 and V is TRBV7-9; D unresolved. CDR1 SEHNR and CDR2 FQNEAQ come from the germline V gene (reference sequence). The CDR3 contains 15 residues. V lost 6 bases and J 5 bases, leaving 19 bases between the germline ends.

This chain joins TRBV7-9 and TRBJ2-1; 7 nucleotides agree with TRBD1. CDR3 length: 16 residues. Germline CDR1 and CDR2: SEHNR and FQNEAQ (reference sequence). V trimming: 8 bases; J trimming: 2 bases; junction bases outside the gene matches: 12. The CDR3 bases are TGTGCCAGCTCGAATTTTGGGACAGATGCCTACAATGAGCAGTTCTTC. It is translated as CASSNFGTDAYNEQFF.

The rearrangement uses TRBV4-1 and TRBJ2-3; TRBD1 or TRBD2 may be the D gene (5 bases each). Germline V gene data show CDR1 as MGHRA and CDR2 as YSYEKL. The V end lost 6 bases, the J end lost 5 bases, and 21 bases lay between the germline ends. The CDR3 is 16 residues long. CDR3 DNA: TGCGCCAGCAGTCAATTCTTTGGGGCAGAGGGAGATACGCAGTATTTT. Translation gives CASSQFFGAEGDTQYF.

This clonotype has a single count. The CDR3 nucleotides read TGCACCAGCAGCCAAGATTCCGCGGGGGGGCCCGGCACAGATACGCAGTATTTT. Translation: CTSSQDSAGGPGTDTQYF. J is TRBJ2-3 and V is TRBV1; the DNA was not used to check the table's D call, TRBD2. TRBV1 is termed a pseudogene. The CDR3 covers 18 residues.